This T cell receptor (beta chain) comes out of a study of T cell changes during pregnancy in multiple sclerosis. Clones were read by immunoSEQ multiplex PCR, and TCRdb kept only the in-frame ones, dropping some. The table includes 50,000 to 65,000 clones, about 90% detected once. Source: CD4+ T cells from peripheral blood mononuclear cells, taken in the first trimester of pregnancy. This TCR was sampled from a female donor with multiple sclerosis, enrolled in a pregnancy study.

CDR3 DNA sequence: TGTGCCAGCAGCTACCGGACAGACACCAACGTCCTGACTTTC. Its translation: CASSYRTDTNVLTF. The rearrangement uses TRBV7-9 and TRBJ2-6; the D gene is possibly TRBD1 (6 bases). V was shortened by 4 bases and J by 8 bases, with 12 bases between the two germline ends. Germline lookup yields CDR1 SEHNR and CDR2 FQNEAQ (reference sequence). The CDR3 totals 14 residues.